These 28 T cell receptor beta chains were all obtained from the same sample, sequenced in a study of T cells expressing NK-cell markers (dated by TCRdb to 2018 to 2020). The library was prepared using 5' RACE. The run used an Illumina HiSeq 2000. TCRdb reprocessed the sequencing reads and holds a single record per CDR3 protein sequence, with no DNA. The table for this sample records about 170,000 distinct CDR3 sequences. The top ten clones comprise 20% to 25% of the sample. The sequencing sample was made of blood T cells: a sorted CD56 or NKG2C T cell subset, CD4+ or CD8+ T cells, or bulk PBMC T cells (not recorded which). These receptors came from a man aged 18-75 years in good health.

The V gene is TRBV28, the J gene TRBJ2-3; lacking DNA, the TRBD1 call made by TCRdb goes unchecked. CDR1 MDHEN and CDR2 SYDVKM come from the germline V gene. The CDR3 totals 16 residues. CDR3 region: CASSPPPGQVTDTQYF.

The chain joins TRBV18 to TRBJ2-1; TCRdb names TRBD2, which stays unverified in the absence of DNA. The CDR3 length is 17 residues. Germline CDR1 and CDR2: KGHSH and LQKENI. This chain's CDR3 is CASSDLTSGGPYNEQFF.

The V and J genes are TRBV2 and TRBJ2-4; no DNA is available, so the TRBD2 call from TCRdb remains unchecked. The germline V gene encodes CDR1 SNHLY and CDR2 FYNNEI. The CDR3 has 15 amino acids. This chain's CDR3 is CASNGGLYQPHIQYF. The variable domain in full, with the rest retrieved from reference TRBV2 and TRBJ2-4, is EPEVTQTPSHQVTQMGQEVILRCVPISNHLYFYWYRQILGQKVEFLVSFYNNEISEKSEIFDDQFSVERPDGSNFTLKIRSTKLEDSAMYFCASNGGLYQPHIQYFGAGTRLSVL.

The chain joins TRBV11-3 to TRBJ2-5. The CDR3 runs to 15 residues. Germline CDR1 is SGHNT and CDR2 is YENEEA. The CDR3 is CASSLDPTSLETQYF.

The chain has TRBV3-1 and TRBJ2-2. CDR3 size: 16 residues. Germline V gene lookup returns CDR1 LGHDT and CDR2 YNNKEL (reference sequence). The CDR3 is CASSQIVRMNTGELFF.

This sequence joins TRBV5-1 and TRBJ2-7; TCRdb's assignment of TRBD2 cannot be checked, as there is no DNA. CDR1 SGHRS and CDR2 YFSETQ come from the germline V gene. This CDR3 is built from 13 residues. The CDR3 here is CASRGTSRNEQYF.

The chain has TRBV6-5 and TRBJ2-5; the TCRdb D gene call, TRBD1, has no DNA to confirm it. Germline CDR1 reads MNHEY; CDR2 reads SVGAGI. This CDR3 comprises 15 residues. This CDR3 is CASSFRDRAQETQYF.

The chain joins TRBV20-1 to TRBJ2-5; TCRdb's D call of TRBD2 is untestable without DNA. Germline V gene data show CDR1 as DFQATT and CDR2 as SNEGSKA (reference sequence). The CDR3 runs 14 residues. CDR3 amino acids: CSANGLAGEETQYF.

J is TRBJ2-6 and V is TRBV13; TCRdb names TRBD1, which stays unverified in the absence of DNA. Germline-derived CDR1 and CDR2 are PRHDT and FYEKMQ (reference sequence). The CDR3 spans 16 residues. The CDR3 reads CASSSQGLSGANVLTF.

The V call is TRBV12-3 or TRBV12-4, the J call TRBJ1-4; checking the TCRdb D call of TRBD1 is not possible without DNA. The CDR3 is 13 amino acids. The CDR3 reads CASRDRANEKLFF.

The chain combines TRBV2 with TRBJ1-5. This CDR3 is 13 amino acids long. Germline CDR1 is SNHLY and CDR2 is FYNNEI. CDR3 in amino acids: CASSGTLNQPQHF.

The gene calls are TRBV25-1 and TRBJ1-1; TCRdb's D call, TRBD1, is unchecked because there is no DNA. The CDR3 totals 15 residues. Germline lookup yields CDR1 MGHDK and CDR2 SYGVNS. The CDR3 loop is CASSEFTGLNTEAFF. Using reference TRBV25-1 and TRBJ1-1 for the parts outside the CDR3, the full variable domain is EADIYQTPRYLVIGTGKKITLECSQTMGHDKMYWYQQDPGMELHLIHYSYGVNSTEKGDLSSESTVSRIRTEHFPLTLESARPSHTSQYLCASSEFTGLNTEAFFGQGTRLTVV.

The chain joins TRBV4-1 to TRBJ1-2. CDR3 length: 14 residues. Germline CDR1 reads MGHRA; CDR2 reads YSYEKL. The CDR3: CASSQGGMNYGYTF.

This sequence joins TRBV7-9 and TRBJ1-1; the D call of TRBD1 rests on TCRdb alone, since no DNA is present to check it. The CDR3 extends over 17 amino acids. Germline CDR1 SEHNR, CDR2 FQNEAQ (reference sequence). The CDR3 sequence is CASSLLGTGPRRAEAFF.

The chain links TRBV12-3 or TRBV12-4 to TRBJ2-7; TCRdb outputs TRBD2, but without DNA this stays unchecked. The CDR3 sequence is 13 residues long. The CDR3: CASEAGPNYEQYF.

The genes are TRBV12-5 and TRBJ1-3; the D call from TCRdb, TRBD1, cannot be confirmed without DNA. The CDR3 runs to 17 residues. The germline V gene has CDR1 LGHNT and CDR2 FRNRAP. The CDR3 sequence: CASGLPPTKASGDTIYF. Drawing the rest from reference TRBV12-5 and TRBJ1-3, the complete variable domain is DARVTQTPRHKVTEMGQEVTMRCQPILGHNTVFWYRQTMMQGLELLAYFRNRAPLDDSGMPKDRFSAEMPDATLATLKIQPSEPRDSAVYFCASGLPPTKASGDTIYFGEGSWLTVV.

This chain joins TRBV7-8 and TRBJ2-5; TCRdb indicates TRBD2, and absent DNA this call remains unverified. The germline V gene encodes CDR1 SGHVS and CDR2 FQNEAQ. CDR3 size: 15 residues. The CDR3: CASSLARVGTETQYF.

The chain has TRBV7-3 and TRBJ2-7; with no DNA, the TCRdb D assignment of TRBD1 cannot be verified. The V gene's germline CDR1 is SGHTA and CDR2 FQGTGA. The length of the CDR3 is 14 residues. The chain's CDR3 is CASSSGQGDYEQYF. The variable domain in full, with the rest retrieved from reference TRBV7-3 and TRBJ2-7, is GAGVSQTPSNKVTEKGKYVELRCDPISGHTALYWYRQSLGQGPEFLIYFQGTGAADDSGLPNDRFFAVRPEGSVSTLKIQRTERGDSAVYLCASSSGQGDYEQYFGPGTRLTVT.

V and J are TRBV28 and TRBJ2-7; TCRdb lists TRBD1, though no DNA is available to test this call. The CDR3 sequence is 14 residues long. Germline V gives CDR1 MDHEN, CDR2 SYDVKM. CDR3 region: CASRAMDRGYEQYF.

The V gene is TRBV14, the J gene TRBJ2-7; the D call of TRBD2 rests on TCRdb alone, since no DNA is present to check it. Germline CDR1 is SGHDN and CDR2 is FVKESK. This CDR3 comprises 18 residues. CDR3: CASSQEDSRTSSHYEQYF.

The V gene is TRBV3-1, the J gene TRBJ1-2. The CDR3 has 14 amino acids. Germline-derived CDR1 and CDR2 are LGHDT and YNNKEL (reference sequence). This CDR3 is CASSQFSVNYGYTF.

The chain carries TRBV12-3 or TRBV12-4 and TRBJ2-7; the TCRdb D gene call, TRBD1, has no DNA to confirm it. CDR3 size: 16 residues. CDR3 amino acids: CASSPTGASFSYEQYF.

The rearrangement joins TRBV5-1 to TRBJ2-3; TCRdb lists TRBD1, though no DNA is available to test this call. CDR1 is SGHRS, CDR2 YFSETQ, per germline. The CDR3 has 15 residues. CDR3 loop: CASSLAVGGEDTQYF.

This chain's CDR3 is CASSQKGDQSSYEQYF. The rearrangement joins TRBV3-1 to TRBJ2-7; TCRdb returns TRBD1, unconfirmable since there is no DNA. Germline CDR1 and CDR2: LGHDT and YNNKEL (reference sequence). The CDR3 contains 16 residues.

This sequence joins TRBV12-3 or TRBV12-4 and TRBJ2-3; TCRdb gives TRBD1 as the D gene, but with no DNA this cannot be confirmed. The CDR3 loop spans 16 amino acids. CDR3: CASSYAGTGSTDTQYF.

The gene calls are TRBV29-1 and TRBJ1-2; TCRdb indicates TRBD1, and absent DNA this call remains unverified. The germline gives CDR1 SQVTM, CDR2 ANQGSEA. CDR3 length: 12 amino acids. The CDR3: CSIAGQGDGYTF.

The V and J genes are TRBV20-1 and TRBJ2-5; the D call of TRBD1 rests on TCRdb alone, since no DNA is present to check it. From germline, CDR1 is DFQATT and CDR2 SNEGSKA (reference sequence). CDR3 size: 15 residues. The CDR3 loop is CSARDRRGLGETQYF.

The rearrangement links TRBV15 to TRBJ2-5; as DNA is missing, the TRBD1 call by TCRdb cannot be tested. The CDR3 length is 16 residues. CDR1 LNHNV and CDR2 YYDKDF come from the germline V gene (reference sequence). CDR3 sequence reads: CATSIPGQFPQETQYF.